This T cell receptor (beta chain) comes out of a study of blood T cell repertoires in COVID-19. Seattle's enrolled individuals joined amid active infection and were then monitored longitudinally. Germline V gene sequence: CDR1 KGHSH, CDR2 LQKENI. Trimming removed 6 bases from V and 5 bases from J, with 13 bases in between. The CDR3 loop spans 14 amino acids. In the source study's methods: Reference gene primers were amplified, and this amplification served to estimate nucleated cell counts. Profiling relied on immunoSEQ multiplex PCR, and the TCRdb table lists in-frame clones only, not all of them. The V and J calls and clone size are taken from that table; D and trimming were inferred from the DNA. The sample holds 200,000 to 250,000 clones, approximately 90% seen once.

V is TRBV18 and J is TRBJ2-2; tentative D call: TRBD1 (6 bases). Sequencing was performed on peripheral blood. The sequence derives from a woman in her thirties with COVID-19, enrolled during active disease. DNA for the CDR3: TGTGCCAGCTCTAGGGGGACCCAAACCGGGGAGCTGTTTTTT. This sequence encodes CASSRGTQTGELFF.